This entry describes one T cell receptor (beta chain). This clone has only a few counts. It has no known antigen specificity. Base qualities are not provided; no much larger clone lies one nucleotide away. Based on the germline V gene (reference sequence), the CDR1 and CDR2 sequences are MNHEY and SMNVEV. The germline ends are 17 bases apart after V is trimmed by 5 bases and J by 0 bases. From the cysteine up to the phenylalanine, the CDR3 has a length of 16 residues. Only the CDR3 portion is preserved as DNA: 48 bases, with reading frame beginning at the first base. Libraries were prepared through the immunoSEQ multiplex PCR assay. For TCR sequencing, RNA was extracted from every sample and reverse transcribed into cDNA to serve as template. First-strand cDNA was synthesized using SuperScript III with a 2:1 mix of oligo-dT and random hexamers. A synthetic immune receptor repertoire was used to assess amplification bias, and residual bias was removed computationally. Processing in the source paper ran as follows. Raw reads were preprocessed to remove errors, and CDR3 was defined according to IMGT conventions as the region from the conserved cysteine to phenylalanine. Clonality was computed as 1 minus the Shannon entropy, with the entropy normalized by log2 of the number of productive unique TCRs. Whether each scalp clone was CD4 or CD8 was inferred by checking scalp TCRbeta sequences against the CD4 and CD8 repertoires from sorted blood. TCRdb took this table from immuneACCESS and kept in-frame rearrangements with V and J called. Such tables lack part of the clones; where checked against another copy, unresolved V genes explain under half of the gap, and the rest is unexplained. V and J calls and clone size come straight from that table; D and trimming were deduced from the DNA. In this sample the table shows some 200,000 clones, more than 45% of which occur a single time. 1.5% to 2% of the sample lies in the top ten.

This entry belongs to a study of CD8+ T cells in alopecia areata listed by TCRdb under 2018. General notes on the study: Treated patients were enrolled in an open-label pilot trial of oral tofacitinib at 5 to 10 mg twice daily for moderate-to-severe alopecia areata. Tofacitinib was given for 6 to 18 months, followed by 6 months of follow-up off drug to assess delayed response and recurrence. Scalp clonality was compared across normal scalp (n=4), patchy alopecia areata scalp (n=8), and alopecia totalis/universalis scalp (n=8). The study used high-throughput TCRbeta sequencing to examine T cell clonal expansion in alopecia areata, in both the C3H/HeJ mouse model and human patients. RNA came from the PAXgene miRNA kit for fixed scalp, the miRNeasy kit for PBMCs, and the RNeasy kit for mouse skin. On the human side, TCRbeta sequencing was run on scalp tissue and on sorted CD4+ and CD8+ peripheral blood T cells from healthy controls and from alopecia areata patients with either patchy or totalis/universalis disease. TCRbeta CDR3 regions were amplified by immunoSEQ multiplex PCR with 35 Vbeta forward and 13 Jbeta reverse primers. Tofacitinib-treated patients had biopsies at baseline and at 4 and 24 weeks of treatment, with a later scalp biopsy in several patients. Disease severity in treated patients was measured with the SALT score, which quantifies the percentage of affected scalp surface area. Overall study results and their limits: Scalp TCR repertoire analysis is complicated because resident alphabeta T cells in normal human skin are also sequenced, whereas mouse skin is dominated by gammadelta T cells. Lesional scalp, especially in alopecia totalis/universalis, showed higher clonality and more expanded CD8+ clones than normal scalp, suggesting antigenic drive. Because the treated cohort was small and had just a single nonresponder, larger studies are needed to establish links between baseline CD8+ expansion and response. Tofacitinib significantly lowered scalp clonality and the number of expanded CD8+ clones among the top 100 scalp clones. Shared TCR sequences between patients were less evident than in mice, which may be partly attributable to HLA diversity in the patient population. During tofacitinib treatment, many expanded lesional clones remained in scalp and blood, and this persistence may partly explain relapse after treatment is stopped.

The sample's time point label, decoded: around 29 days on oral tofacitinib. The treatment or condition label, read with the paper, signifies: oral pan-JAK inhibitor, 5-10 mg twice daily. Lesional scalp punch biopsies and peripheral blood were obtained from alopecia areata patients. PBMCs were isolated by density centrifugation and stained for CD3, CD4 and CD8, after which CD4+ and CD8+ T cells were sorted on a FACSAria. The TCR originated in a human donor with alopecia areata. The V and J genes are TRBV27 and TRBJ2-7; a tentative D match to TRBD1 spans 6 bases. The material sequenced was CD4+ T cells sorted from blood, taken at week 4, from a patient treated with tofacitinib. The CDR3 region reads CASSPSGTLSSYEQYF. The nucleotides are TGTGCCAGCAGTCCTTCGGGGACACTGAGCTCCTACGAGCAGTACTTC.